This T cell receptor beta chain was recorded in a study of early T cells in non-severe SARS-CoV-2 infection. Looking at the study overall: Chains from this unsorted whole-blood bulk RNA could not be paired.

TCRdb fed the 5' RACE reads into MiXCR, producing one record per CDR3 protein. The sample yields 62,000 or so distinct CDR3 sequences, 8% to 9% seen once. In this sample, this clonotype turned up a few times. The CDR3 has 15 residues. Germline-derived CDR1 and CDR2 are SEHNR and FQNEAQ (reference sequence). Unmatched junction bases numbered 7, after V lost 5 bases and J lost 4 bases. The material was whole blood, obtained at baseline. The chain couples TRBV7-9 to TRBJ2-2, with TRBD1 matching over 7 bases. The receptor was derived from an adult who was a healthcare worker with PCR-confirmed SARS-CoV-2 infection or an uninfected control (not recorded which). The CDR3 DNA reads TGTGCCAGCAGCCGACAGGGTGGCCTCACCGGGGAGCTGTTTTTT. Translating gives CASSRQGGLTGELFF. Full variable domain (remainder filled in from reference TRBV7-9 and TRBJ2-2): DTGVSQNPRHKITKRGQNVTFRCDPISEHNRLYWYRQTLGQGPEFLTYFQNEAQLEKSRLLSDRFSAERPKGSFSTLEIQRTEQGDSAMYLCASSRQGGLTGELFFGEGSRLTVL.